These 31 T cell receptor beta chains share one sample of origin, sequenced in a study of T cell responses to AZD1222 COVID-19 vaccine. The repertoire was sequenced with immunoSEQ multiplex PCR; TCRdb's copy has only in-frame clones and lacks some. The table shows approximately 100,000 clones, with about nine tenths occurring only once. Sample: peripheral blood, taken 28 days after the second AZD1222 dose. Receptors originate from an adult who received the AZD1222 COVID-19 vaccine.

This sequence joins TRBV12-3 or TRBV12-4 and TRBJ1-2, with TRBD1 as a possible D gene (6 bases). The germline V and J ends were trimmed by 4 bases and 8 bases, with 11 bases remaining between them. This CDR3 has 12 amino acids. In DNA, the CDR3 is TGTGCCAGCAGTTACTCAGGGGAAGGCTACACCTTC. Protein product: CASSYSGEGYTF.

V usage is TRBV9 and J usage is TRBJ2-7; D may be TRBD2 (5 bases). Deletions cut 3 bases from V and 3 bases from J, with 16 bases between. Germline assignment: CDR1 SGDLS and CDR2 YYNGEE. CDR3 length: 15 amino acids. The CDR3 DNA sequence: TGTGCCAGCAGCGAAGGTTCTAGCCTAGACTACGAGCAGTACTTC. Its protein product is CASSEGSSLDYEQYF.

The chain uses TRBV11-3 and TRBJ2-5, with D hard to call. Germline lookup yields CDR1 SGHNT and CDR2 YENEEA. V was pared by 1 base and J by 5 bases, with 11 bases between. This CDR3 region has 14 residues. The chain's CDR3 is CASSLGGDAETQYF. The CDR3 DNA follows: TGTGCCAGCAGCTTAGGAGGTGACGCGGAGACCCAGTACTTC.

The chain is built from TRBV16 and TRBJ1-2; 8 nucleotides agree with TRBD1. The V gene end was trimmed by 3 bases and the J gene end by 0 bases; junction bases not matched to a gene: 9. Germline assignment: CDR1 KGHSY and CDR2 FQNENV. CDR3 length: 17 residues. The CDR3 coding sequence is TGTGCCAGCAGCCAGTCTAAGGACAGGGAAGCTAACTATGGCTACACCTTC. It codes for CASSQSKDREANYGYTF.

The CDR3 coding sequence is TGTGCCAGCAGCTTAGGTCTAGCGCCCTACGAGCAGTACTTC. This translates into CASSLGLAPYEQYF. The chain has TRBV13 and TRBJ2-7, with D possibly TRBD2 on 6 matching bases. Trimming removed 0 bases from V and 2 bases from J, with 8 bases in between. Germline V gene sequence: CDR1 PRHDT, CDR2 FYEKMQ (reference sequence). CDR3 length: 14 residues.

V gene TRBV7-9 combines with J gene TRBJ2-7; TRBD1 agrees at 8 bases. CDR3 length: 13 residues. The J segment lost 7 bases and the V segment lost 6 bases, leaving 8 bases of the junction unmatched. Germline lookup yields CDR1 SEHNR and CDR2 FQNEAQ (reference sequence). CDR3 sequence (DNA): TGTGCCAGCAGTTCTACAGGGGGTAGAGAGCAGTACTTC. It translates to CASSSTGGREQYF. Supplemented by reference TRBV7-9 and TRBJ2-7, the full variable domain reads DTGVSQNPRHKITKRGQNVTFRCDPISEHNRLYWYRQTLGQGPEFLTYFQNEAQLEKSRLLSDRFSAERPKGSFSTLEIQRTEQGDSAMYLCASSSTGGREQYFGPGTRLTVT.

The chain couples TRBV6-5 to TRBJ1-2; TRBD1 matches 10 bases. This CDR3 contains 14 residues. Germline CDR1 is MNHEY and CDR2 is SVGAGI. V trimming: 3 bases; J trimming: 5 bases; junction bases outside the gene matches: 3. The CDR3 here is CASSYRTGGYGYTF. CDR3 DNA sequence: TGTGCCAGCAGTTATCGGACAGGGGGGTATGGCTACACCTTC.

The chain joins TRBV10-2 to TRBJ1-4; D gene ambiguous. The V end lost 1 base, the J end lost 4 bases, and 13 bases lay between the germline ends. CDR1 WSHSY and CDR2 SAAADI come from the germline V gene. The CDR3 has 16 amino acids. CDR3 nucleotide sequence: TGCGCCAGCAGTGAGTTTCTACAGAATAATAATGAAAAACTGTTTTTT. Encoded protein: CASSEFLQNNNEKLFF.

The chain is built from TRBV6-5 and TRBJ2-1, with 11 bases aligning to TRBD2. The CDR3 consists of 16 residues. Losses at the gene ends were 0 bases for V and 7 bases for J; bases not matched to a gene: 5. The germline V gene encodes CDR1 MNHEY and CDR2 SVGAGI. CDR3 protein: CASSYSSGGAGNEQFF. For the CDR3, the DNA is TGTGCCAGCAGTTACTCTAGCGGGGGGGCTGGTAATGAGCAGTTCTTC.

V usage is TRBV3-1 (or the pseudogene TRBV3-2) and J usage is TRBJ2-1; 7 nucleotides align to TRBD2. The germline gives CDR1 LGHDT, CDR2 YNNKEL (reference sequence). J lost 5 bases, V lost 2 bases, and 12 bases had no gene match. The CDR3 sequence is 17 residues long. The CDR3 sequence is CASSQQSLRGGHNEQFF. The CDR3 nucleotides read TGTGCCAGCAGCCAACAATCCCTACGCGGGGGACACAATGAGCAGTTCTTC.

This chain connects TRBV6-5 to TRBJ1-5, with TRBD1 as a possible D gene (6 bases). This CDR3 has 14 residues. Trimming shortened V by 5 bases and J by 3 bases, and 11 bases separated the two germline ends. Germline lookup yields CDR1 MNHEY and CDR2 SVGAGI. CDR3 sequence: CASSPRGDNQPQHF. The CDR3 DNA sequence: TGTGCCAGCAGTCCCAGGGGAGACAATCAGCCCCAGCATTTT.

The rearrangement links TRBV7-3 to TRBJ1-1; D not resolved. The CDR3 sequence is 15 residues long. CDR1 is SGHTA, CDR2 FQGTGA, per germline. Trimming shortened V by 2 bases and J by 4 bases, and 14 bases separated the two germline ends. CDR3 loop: CASSLYAAGSTEAFF. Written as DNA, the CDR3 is TGTGCCAGCAGCTTATATGCGGCGGGGAGCACTGAAGCTTTCTTT. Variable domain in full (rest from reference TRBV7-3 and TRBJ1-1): GAGVSQTPSNKVTEKGKYVELRCDPISGHTALYWYRQSLGQGPEFLIYFQGTGAADDSGLPNDRFFAVRPEGSVSTLKIQRTERGDSAVYLCASSLYAAGSTEAFFGQGTRLTVV.

The CDR3 loop reads CASSQEGRGYGYTF. The DNA of the CDR3 is TGCGCCAGCAGCCAAGAGGGCAGGGGCTATGGCTACACCTTC. The chain couples TRBV4-1 to TRBJ1-2, with D perhaps TRBD1 (6 bases). Per germline, CDR1 MGHRA and CDR2 YSYEKL. V shed 0 bases and J shed 4 bases, with 9 bases lying between them. CDR3 length equals 14 residues.

The CDR3 spells CASSLLRSYEQYF. In DNA form, the CDR3 reads TGTGCCAGCAGCTTACTCAGATCCTACGAGCAGTACTTC. This chain links TRBV7-9 with TRBJ2-7; D is undetermined. V dropped 2 bases and J dropped 1 base, with 6 bases sitting between them. The germline V gene has CDR1 SEHNR and CDR2 FQNEAQ (reference sequence). This CDR3 spans 13 amino acids. The complete variable domain, with remaining parts taken from reference TRBV7-9 and TRBJ2-7, reads DTGVSQNPRHKITKRGQNVTFRCDPISEHNRLYWYRQTLGQGPEFLTYFQNEAQLEKSRLLSDRFSAERPKGSFSTLEIQRTEQGDSAMYLCASSLLRSYEQYFGPGTRLTVT.

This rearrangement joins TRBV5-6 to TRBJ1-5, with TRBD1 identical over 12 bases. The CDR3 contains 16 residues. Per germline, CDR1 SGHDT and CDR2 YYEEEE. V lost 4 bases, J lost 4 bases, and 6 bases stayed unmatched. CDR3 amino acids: CASSAGTGGQNQPQHF. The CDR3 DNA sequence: TGTGCCAGCAGCGCCGGGACAGGGGGCCAAAATCAGCCCCAGCATTTT.

The CDR3 bases are TGTGCCAGCAGCCAAGTAAGGTGGGACACTGAAGCTTTCTTT. It yields the protein CASSQVRWDTEAFF. The chain combines TRBV14 with TRBJ1-1; no clear D. This CDR3 spans 14 amino acids. CDR1 and CDR2 from the germline V gene are SGHDN and FVKESK. V lost 1 base to trimming and J lost 3 bases, with 9 bases between them.

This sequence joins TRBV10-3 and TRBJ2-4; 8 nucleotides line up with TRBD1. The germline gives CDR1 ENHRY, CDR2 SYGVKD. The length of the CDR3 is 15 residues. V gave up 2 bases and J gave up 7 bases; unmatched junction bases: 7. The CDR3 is CAISEDGAGGNIQYF. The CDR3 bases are TGTGCCATCAGTGAGGATGGGGCAGGGGGCAACATTCAGTACTTC.

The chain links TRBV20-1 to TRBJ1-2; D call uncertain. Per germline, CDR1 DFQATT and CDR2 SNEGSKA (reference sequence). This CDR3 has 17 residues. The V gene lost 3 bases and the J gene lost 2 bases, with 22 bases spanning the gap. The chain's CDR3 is CSASTESSSTFNYGYTF. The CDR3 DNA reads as TGCAGTGCTAGTACAGAGTCCTCCTCCACTTTCAACTATGGCTACACCTTC.

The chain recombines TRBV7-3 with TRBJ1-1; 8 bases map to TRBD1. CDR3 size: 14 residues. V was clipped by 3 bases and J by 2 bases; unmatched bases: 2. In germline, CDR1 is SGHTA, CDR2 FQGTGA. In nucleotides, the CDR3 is TGTGCCAGCAGCTTGGGACAGGCAAACACTGAAGCTTTCTTT. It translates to CASSLGQANTEAFF.

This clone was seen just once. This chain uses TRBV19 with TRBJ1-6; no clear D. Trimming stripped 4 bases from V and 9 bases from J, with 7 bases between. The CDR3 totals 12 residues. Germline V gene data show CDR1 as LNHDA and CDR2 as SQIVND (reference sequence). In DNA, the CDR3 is TGTGCCAGTAGTACCGGAGGTTCACCCCTCCACTTT. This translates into CASSTGGSPLHF.

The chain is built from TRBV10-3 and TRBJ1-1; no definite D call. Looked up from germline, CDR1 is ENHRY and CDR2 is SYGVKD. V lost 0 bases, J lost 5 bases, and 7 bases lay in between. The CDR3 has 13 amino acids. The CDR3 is CAISESGVTEAFF. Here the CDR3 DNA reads TGTGCCATCAGTGAGTCTGGGGTGACTGAAGCTTTCTTT.

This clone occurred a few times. The CDR3 DNA reads TGTGCCAGCAGTTCCCGCGGCGGGGGGATTACAGATACGCAGTATTTT. This encodes CASSSRGGGITDTQYF. The chain links TRBV27 to TRBJ2-3, with 8 bases aligning to TRBD2. This CDR3 is 16 amino acids long. The germline gives CDR1 MNHEY, CDR2 SMNVEV (reference sequence). V trimming: 4 bases; J trimming: 3 bases; junction bases outside the gene matches: 9.

CDR3: CASSLVRQGIYGYTF. CDR3 sequence (DNA): TGTGCCAGCAGTTTAGTCCGCCAGGGGATTTATGGCTACACCTTC. The chain couples TRBV27 to TRBJ1-2, with D maybe TRBD1 (6 bases). Germline-derived CDR1 and CDR2 are MNHEY and SMNVEV (reference sequence). V lost 2 bases to trimming and J lost 5 bases, with 15 bases between them. This CDR3 spans 15 amino acids.

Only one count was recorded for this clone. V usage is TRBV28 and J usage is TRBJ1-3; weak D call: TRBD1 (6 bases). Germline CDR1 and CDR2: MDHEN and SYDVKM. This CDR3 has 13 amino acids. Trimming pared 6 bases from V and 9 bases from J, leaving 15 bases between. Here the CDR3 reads CASRNDLGATIYF. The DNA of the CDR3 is TGTGCCAGCAGAAATGACCTGGGGGCCACCATATATTTT.

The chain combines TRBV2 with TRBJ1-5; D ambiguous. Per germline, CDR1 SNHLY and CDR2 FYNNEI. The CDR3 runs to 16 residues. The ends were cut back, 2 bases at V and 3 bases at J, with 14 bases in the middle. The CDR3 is CASSEFSAQFNQPQHF. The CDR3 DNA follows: TGTGCCAGCAGTGAATTTTCCGCACAGTTCAATCAGCCCCAGCATTTT.

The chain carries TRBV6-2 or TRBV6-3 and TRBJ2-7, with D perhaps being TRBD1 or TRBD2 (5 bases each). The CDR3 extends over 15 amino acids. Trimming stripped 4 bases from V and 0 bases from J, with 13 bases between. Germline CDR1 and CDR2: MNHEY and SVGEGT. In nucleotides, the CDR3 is TGTGCCAGCAGTTTTGACCCGGGGCTCTCCTACGAGCAGTACTTC. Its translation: CASSFDPGLSYEQYF.

CDR3 DNA: TGTGCCAGCAGCGTAGGGTGGCTAGCGGCCTACGAGCAGTACTTC. This translates into CASSVGWLAAYEQYF. The V gene is TRBV9, the J gene TRBJ2-7; TRBD2 agrees at 7 bases. The CDR3 has 15 residues. Germline CDR1 SGDLS, CDR2 YYNGEE. With V trimmed by 0 bases and J by 2 bases, 5 bases remained unmatched.

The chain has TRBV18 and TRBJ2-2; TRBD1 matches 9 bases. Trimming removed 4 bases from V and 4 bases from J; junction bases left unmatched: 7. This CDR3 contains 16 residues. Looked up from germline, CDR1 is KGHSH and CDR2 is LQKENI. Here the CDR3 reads CASSRGQGFGTGELFF. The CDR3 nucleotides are TGTGCCAGCTCACGAGGACAGGGGTTTGGCACCGGGGAGCTGTTTTTT.

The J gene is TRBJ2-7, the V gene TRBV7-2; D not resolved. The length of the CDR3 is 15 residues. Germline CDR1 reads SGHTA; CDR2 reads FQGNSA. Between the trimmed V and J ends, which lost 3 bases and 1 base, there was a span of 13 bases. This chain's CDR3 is CASSFTARSSYEQYF. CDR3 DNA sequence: TGTGCCAGCAGCTTTACAGCAAGATCTTCCTACGAGCAGTACTTC.

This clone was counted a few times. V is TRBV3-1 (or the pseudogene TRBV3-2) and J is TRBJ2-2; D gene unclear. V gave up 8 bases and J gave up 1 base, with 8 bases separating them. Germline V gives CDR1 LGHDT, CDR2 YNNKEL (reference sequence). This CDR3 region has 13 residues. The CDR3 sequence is CASLSWNTGELFF. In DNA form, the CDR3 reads TGTGCCAGCCTAAGTTGGAACACCGGGGAGCTGTTTTTT.

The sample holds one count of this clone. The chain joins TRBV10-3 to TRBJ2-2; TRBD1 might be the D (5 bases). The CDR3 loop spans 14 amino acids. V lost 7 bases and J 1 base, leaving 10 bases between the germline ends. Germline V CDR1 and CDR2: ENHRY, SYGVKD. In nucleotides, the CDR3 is TGTGCCATCATGGCAGGGTTGAACACCGGGGAGCTGTTTTTT. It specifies CAIMAGLNTGELFF.